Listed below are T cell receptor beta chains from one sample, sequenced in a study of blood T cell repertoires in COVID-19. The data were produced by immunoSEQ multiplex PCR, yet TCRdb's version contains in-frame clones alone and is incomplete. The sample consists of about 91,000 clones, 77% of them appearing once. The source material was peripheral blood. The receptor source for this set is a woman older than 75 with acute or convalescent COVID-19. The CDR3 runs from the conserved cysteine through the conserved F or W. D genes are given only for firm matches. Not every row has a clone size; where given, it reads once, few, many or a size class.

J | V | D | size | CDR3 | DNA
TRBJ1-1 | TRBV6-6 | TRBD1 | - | CASSKPLGQGNTEAFF | TGTGCCAGCAGTAAACCCCTGGGACAGGGCAACACTGAAGCTTTCTTT
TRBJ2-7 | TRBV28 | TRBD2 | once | CASTTGTSLYEQYF | TGTGCCAGTACTACCGGGACTAGCCTCTACGAGCAGTACTTC
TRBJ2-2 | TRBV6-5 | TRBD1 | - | CASRRQGGTGELFF | TGTGCCAGCAGACGACAGGGTGGAACCGGGGAGCTGTTTTTT
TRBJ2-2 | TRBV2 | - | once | CASRETGVTGELFF | TGTGCCAGTCGTGAGACGGGGGTCACCGGGGAGCTGTTTTTT
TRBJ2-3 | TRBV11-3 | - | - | CASSLVQGGITDTQYF | TGTGCCAGCAGCTTAGTACAGGGGGGGATCACAGATACGCAGTATTTT
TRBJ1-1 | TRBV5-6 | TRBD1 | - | CASSSYTGGGTEAFF | TGTGCCAGCAGCTCCTACACAGGGGGCGGGACTGAAGCTTTCTTT
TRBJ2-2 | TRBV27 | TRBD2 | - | CASSFSGEGVGELFF | TGTGCCAGCAGTTTCAGCGGGGAAGGTGTCGGGGAGCTGTTTTTT
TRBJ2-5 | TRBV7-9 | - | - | CASSLGSKRGETQYF | TGTGCCAGCAGCTTAGGGTCGAAAAGGGGGGAGACCCAGTACTTC
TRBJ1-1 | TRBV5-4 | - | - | CASSVPSGGITEAFF | TGTGCCAGCAGCGTACCCTCGGGGGGCATAACTGAAGCTTTCTTT
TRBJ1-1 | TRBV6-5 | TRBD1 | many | CASTQGQATEAFF | TGTGCCAGCACCCAAGGACAGGCTACTGAAGCTTTCTTT
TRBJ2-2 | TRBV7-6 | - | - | CASSPGVGNTGELFF | TGTGCCAGCAGCCCCGGGGTAGGGAACACCGGGGAGCTGTTTTTT
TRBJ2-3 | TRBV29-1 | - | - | CSVDFGVGGDTQYF | TGCAGCGTTGATTTTGGAGTGGGCGGGGATACGCAGTATTTT
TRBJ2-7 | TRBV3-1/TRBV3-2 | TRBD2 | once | CASSRSGSFIEQYF | TGTGCCAGCAGCCGCAGCGGGAGTTTCATTGAGCAGTACTTC
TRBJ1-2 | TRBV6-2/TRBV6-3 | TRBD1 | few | CASSYLPGTDTNYGYTF | TGTGCCAGCAGTTACCTTCCCGGGACAGACACTAACTATGGCTACACCTTC
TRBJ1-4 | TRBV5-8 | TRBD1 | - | CASSLGTGTSNEKLFF | TGTGCCAGCAGCTTGGGGACAGGGACGTCTAATGAAAAACTGTTTTTT
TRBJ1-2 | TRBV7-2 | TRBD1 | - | CASSFVDRPNYGYTF | TGTGCCAGCAGCTTTGTGGACAGGCCTAACTATGGCTACACCTTC
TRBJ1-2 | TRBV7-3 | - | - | CASSLQRYYTF | TGTGCCAGCAGCTTACAACGGTACTACACCTTC
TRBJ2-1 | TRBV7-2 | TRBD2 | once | CASSLDGGDEQFF | TGTGCCAGCAGCTTAGATGGGGGGGATGAGCAGTTCTTC
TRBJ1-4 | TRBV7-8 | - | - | CASSPGQFNEKLFF | TGTGCCAGCAGCCCCGGACAGTTTAATGAAAAACTGTTTTTT
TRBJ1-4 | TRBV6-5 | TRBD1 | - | CASTGGNEKLFF | TGTGCCAGCACAGGGGGTAATGAAAAACTGTTTTTT
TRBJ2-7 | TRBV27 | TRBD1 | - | CASKGAGGGYEQYF | TGTGCCAGCAAAGGGGCAGGGGGCGGATACGAGCAGTACTTC
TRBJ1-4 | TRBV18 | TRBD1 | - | CASSLSLTGANEKLFF | TGTGCCAGCTCACTTAGCCTGACAGGGGCTAATGAAAAACTGTTTTTT
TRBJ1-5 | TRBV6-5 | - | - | CASSLRIYQPQHF | TGTGCCAGCAGCCTCAGGATTTATCAGCCCCAGCATTTT
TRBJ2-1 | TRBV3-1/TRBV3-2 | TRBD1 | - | CASSQDQDRAVF | TGTGCCAGCAGCCAAGATCAGGACAGGGCGGTCTTC
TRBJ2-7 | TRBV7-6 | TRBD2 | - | CASSLDSGVLYEQYF | TGTGCCAGCAGCTTGGATAGCGGGGTGCTTTACGAGCAGTACTTC
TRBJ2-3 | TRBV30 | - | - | CAWSSMGREDTQYF | TGTGCCTGGAGCTCGATGGGGCGGGAAGATACGCAGTATTTT
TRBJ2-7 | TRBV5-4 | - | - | CASSLAGSSYEQYF | TGTGCCAGCAGCTTGGCCGGGAGCTCCTACGAGCAGTACTTC
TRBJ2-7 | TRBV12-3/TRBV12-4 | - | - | CASSFTGYEQYF | TGTGCCAGCAGTTTTACAGGTTACGAGCAGTACTTC
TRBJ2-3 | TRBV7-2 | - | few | CASSPEPTDTQYF | TGTGCCAGCAGCCCAGAACCCACAGATACGCAGTATTTT
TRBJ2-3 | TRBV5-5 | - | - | CASSLDAGPSTDTQYF | TGTGCCAGCAGCTTGGACGCGGGGCCGAGCACAGATACGCAGTATTTT
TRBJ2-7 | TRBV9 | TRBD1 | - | CASSVTGAAYEQYF | TGTGCCAGCAGCGTTACAGGGGCGGCCTACGAGCAGTACTTC
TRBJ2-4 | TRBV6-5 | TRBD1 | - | CASSTRTGHHIQYF | TGTGCCAGCAGTACCCGGACAGGGCACCACATTCAGTACTTC
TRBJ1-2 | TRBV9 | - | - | CASSPIPEGRLYGYTF | TGTGCCAGCAGCCCGATACCGGAGGGACGGCTCTATGGCTACACCTTC
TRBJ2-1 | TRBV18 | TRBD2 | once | CASSPLPGTSGSDEQFF | TGTGCCAGCTCACCGCTACCGGGGACTAGCGGTAGCGATGAGCAGTTCTTC
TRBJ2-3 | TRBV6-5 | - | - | CASAVQSSTDTQYF | TGTGCCAGCGCTGTACAGTCTAGCACAGATACGCAGTATTTT
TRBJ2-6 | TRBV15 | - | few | CATSSQISGANVLTF | TGTGCCACCAGCAGTCAGATCTCTGGGGCCAACGTCCTGACTTTC
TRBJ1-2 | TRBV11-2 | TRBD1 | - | CASSPRGQANYGYTF | TGTGCCAGCAGCCCCCGGGGACAGGCTAACTATGGCTACACCTTC
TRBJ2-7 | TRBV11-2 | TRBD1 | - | CASSFDLGTGGYEQYF | TGTGCCAGCAGCTTTGACTTAGGGACAGGGGGCTACGAGCAGTACTTC
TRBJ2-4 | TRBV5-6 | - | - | CASSLIGNLAKNIQYF | TGTGCCAGCAGCTTGATCGGGAACCTAGCCAAAAACATTCAGTACTTC
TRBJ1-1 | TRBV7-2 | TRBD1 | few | CASSTQTGISEAFF | TGTGCCAGCAGCACACAGACAGGGATCTCTGAAGCTTTCTTT
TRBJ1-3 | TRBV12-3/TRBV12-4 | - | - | CASSLSGGNTIYF | TGTGCCAGCAGTTTATCGGGGGGAAACACCATATATTTT
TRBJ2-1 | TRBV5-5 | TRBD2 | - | CASSLAFGTRSEQFF | TGTGCCAGCAGCTTGGCTTTCGGGACTAGGAGTGAGCAGTTCTTC